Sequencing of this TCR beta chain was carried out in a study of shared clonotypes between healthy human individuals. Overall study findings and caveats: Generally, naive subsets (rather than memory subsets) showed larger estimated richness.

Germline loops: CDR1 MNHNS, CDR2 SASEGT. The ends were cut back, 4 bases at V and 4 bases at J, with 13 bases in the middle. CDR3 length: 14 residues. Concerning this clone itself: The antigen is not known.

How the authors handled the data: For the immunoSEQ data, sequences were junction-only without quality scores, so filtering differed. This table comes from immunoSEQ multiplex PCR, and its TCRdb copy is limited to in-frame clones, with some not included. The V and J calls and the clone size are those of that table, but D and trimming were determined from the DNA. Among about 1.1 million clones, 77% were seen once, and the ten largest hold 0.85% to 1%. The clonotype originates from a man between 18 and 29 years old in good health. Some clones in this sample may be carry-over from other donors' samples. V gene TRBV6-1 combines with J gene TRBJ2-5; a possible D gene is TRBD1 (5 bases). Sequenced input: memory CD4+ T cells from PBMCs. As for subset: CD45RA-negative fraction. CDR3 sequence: CASSVGRAGETQYF. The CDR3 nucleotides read TGTGCCAGCAGTGTTGGCAGGGCTGGAGAGACCCAGTACTTC.